The rows below give T cell receptor beta chains drawn from one sample of a study of blood T cell repertoires in COVID-19. The repertoire was sequenced with immunoSEQ multiplex PCR; TCRdb's copy has only in-frame clones and lacks some. The table has about 120,000 clones, around 90% seen once. Sequenced sample: peripheral blood. Receptors originate from a man aged 50 or older with active COVID-19. Each CDR3 is given with its conserved first and last residue. A D gene is named only where the DNA matches it firmly. Not every row has a clone size; where given, it reads once, few, many or a size class.

length | J | D | V | size | CDR3 | DNA
17 | TRBJ2-3 | TRBD2 | TRBV7-9 | NA | CASSQRTSGAPLDTQYF | TGTGCCAGCAGCCAAAGGACTAGCGGAGCACCATTAGATACGCAGTATTTT
18 | TRBJ2-2 | TRBD2 | TRBV11-2 | NA | CASSPRLAGGPKGGELFF | TGTGCCAGCAGCCCACGACTAGCGGGGGGCCCCAAAGGCGGGGAGCTGTTTTTT
15 | TRBJ2-1 | TRBD2 | TRBV19 | NA | CASSASGSSYNEQFF | TGTGCCAGTAGTGCTAGCGGAAGCTCCTACAATGAGCAGTTCTTC
14 | TRBJ2-7 | TRBD1 | TRBV3-1/TRBV3-2 | NA | CASSPGQGRHEQYF | TGTGCCAGCAGCCCCGGACAGGGGCGCCACGAGCAGTACTTC
17 | TRBJ2-2 | NA | TRBV18 | NA | CASSPPLRVKGTGELFF | TGTGCCAGCTCACCTCCCCTCAGGGTAAAGGGCACCGGGGAGCTGTTTTTT
15 | TRBJ2-1 | NA | TRBV29-1 | NA | CSVEDGGGRLNEQFF | TGCAGCGTTGAAGATGGGGGGGGCAGACTTAATGAGCAGTTCTTC
18 | TRBJ2-5 | TRBD2 | TRBV15 | NA | CATSRGTSGRAYQETQYF | TGTGCCACCAGCAGGGGGACTAGCGGGAGGGCTTACCAAGAGACCCAGTACTTC
20 | TRBJ2-7 | TRBD2 | TRBV6-1 | NA | CASSGRPGLAGGASSYEQYF | TGTGCCAGCAGTGGTCGACCGGGACTAGCGGGGGGGGCTAGCTCCTACGAGCAGTACTTC
15 | TRBJ2-4 | NA | TRBV18 | once | CASSSGQLAKNIQYF | TGTGCCAGCTCATCGGGACAACTAGCCAAAAACATTCAGTACTTC
16 | TRBJ1-6 | NA | TRBV6-1 | NA | CASSEKVPRPDSPLHF | TGTGCCAGCAGTGAAAAGGTCCCTAGGCCGGATTCACCCCTCCACTTT
14 | TRBJ2-7 | TRBD1 | TRBV4-1 | NA | CASSPDRGAYEQYF | TGCGCCAGCAGCCCCGACAGGGGGGCTTACGAGCAGTACTTC
14 | TRBJ2-7 | NA | TRBV27 | few | CASSSRTGAYEQYF | TGTGCCAGCAGTTCCCGCACCGGGGCCTACGAGCAGTACTTC
13 | TRBJ1-2 | NA | TRBV30 | NA | CAWRSLSGYGYTF | TGTGCCTGGAGATCCCTGAGCGGCTATGGCTACACCTTC
14 | TRBJ1-1 | NA | TRBV19 | NA | CASRVGGDATEAFF | TGTGCCAGTAGAGTAGGGGGGGATGCCACTGAAGCTTTCTTT
13 | TRBJ2-7 | TRBD1 | TRBV10-3 | NA | CAIRQGVANEQYF | TGTGCCATCAGACAGGGGGTCGCCAACGAGCAGTACTTC
17 | TRBJ2-3 | TRBD2 | TRBV6-1 | NA | CASTERGGARSTDTQYF | TGTGCCAGCACTGAGCGGGGGGGGGCTAGGAGCACAGATACGCAGTATTTT
17 | TRBJ2-4 | NA | TRBV5-8 | once | CASSLENYVGGKNIQYF | TGTGCCAGCAGCTTGGAGAATTATGTCGGGGGAAAAAACATTCAGTACTTC
10 | TRBJ2-1 | TRBD2 | TRBV29-1 | NA | CSAKAGARFF | TGCAGCGCCAAAGCGGGGGCCCGGTTCTTC
18 | TRBJ2-1 | TRBD2 | TRBV24-1 | NA | CATSDFRTSGRRRDEQFF | TGTGCCACCAGTGATTTCCGGACTAGCGGGAGACGAAGGGATGAGCAGTTCTTC
12 | TRBJ1-1 | TRBD1 | TRBV2 | NA | CASGQEYTEAFF | TGTGCCAGCGGACAGGAATACACTGAAGCTTTCTTT
15 | TRBJ2-2 | NA | TRBV5-1 | NA | CASRPGDRDTGELFF | TGCGCCAGCAGGCCGGGGGACAGAGACACCGGGGAGCTGTTTTTT
12 | TRBJ1-1 | TRBD1 | TRBV20-1 | NA | CSASGGQGRAFF | TGCAGTGCTAGTGGCGGACAGGGTCGGGCTTTCTTT
15 | TRBJ1-6 | TRBD1 | TRBV5-1 | NA | CASSIGQGANSPLHF | TGCGCCAGCAGCATAGGACAGGGGGCTAATTCACCCCTCCACTTT
15 | TRBJ1-5 | TRBD1 | TRBV19 | NA | CASTQGMPSNQPQHF | TGTGCCAGTACACAGGGGATGCCTAGCAATCAGCCCCAGCATTTT
12 | TRBJ1-2 | NA | TRBV7-2 | NA | CASTKADYGYTF | TGTGCCAGCACCAAAGCGGACTATGGCTACACCTTC
13 | TRBJ2-2 | NA | TRBV30 | once | CAWSEADTGELFF | TGTGCCTGGAGCGAAGCGGACACCGGGGAGCTGTTTTTT